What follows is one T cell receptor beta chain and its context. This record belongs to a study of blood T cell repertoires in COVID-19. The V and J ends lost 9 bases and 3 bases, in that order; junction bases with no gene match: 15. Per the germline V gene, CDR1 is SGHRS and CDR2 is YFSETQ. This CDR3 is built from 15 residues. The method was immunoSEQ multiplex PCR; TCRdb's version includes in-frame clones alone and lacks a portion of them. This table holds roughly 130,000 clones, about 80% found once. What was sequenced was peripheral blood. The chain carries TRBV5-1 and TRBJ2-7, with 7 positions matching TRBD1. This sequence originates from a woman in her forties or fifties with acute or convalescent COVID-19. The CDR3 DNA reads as TGCGCCAACAACTTTTCACAGGGGAAGGGCTACGAGCAGTACTTC. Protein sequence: CANNFSQGKGYEQYF.